The 16 T cell receptor beta chains below all came from one sample that was sequenced in a study of graft-versus-host responses after intestinal transplantation (dated by TCRdb to about 2021). Library creation used the immunoSEQ multiplex PCR assay. What TCRdb holds here is the immuneACCESS table cut down to in-frame rearrangements. Part of the clones is not present; checked against another copy, under half of the missing clones reflect an unresolved V gene, and the others are unexplained. For this sample there are around 5,100 clones; around 26% appear just once. The ten largest clones capture around 23% of the sample. The time point label on this specimen signifies: cells obtained before transplantation from donor or recipient. Mixed lymphocyte reactions plated approximately 200,000 CFSE-labeled pre-transplant responders with approximately 200,000 irradiated violet-dye-labeled stimulators and were cultured for 6 days.

The specimen was alloreactive CD8+ T cells from a mixed lymphocyte reaction culture, collected before transplantation. The cell subset or site tag for this specimen amounts to: CFSE-low proliferating T cells sorted from roughly six-day pre-transplant mixed lymphocyte reaction (GvH or HvG direction). Receptors were obtained from a human patient who was an organ donor for intestinal transplantation.

This clone was counted a few times. The chain joins TRBV20-1 to TRBJ1-1, with D perhaps matching TRBD1 (6 bases). The CDR3 contains 11 residues. Germline-derived CDR1 and CDR2 are DFQATT and SNEGSKA (reference sequence). DNA of the CDR3: TGCATGGGGGGGCAGGGGACTGAAGCTTTCTTT. Translation gives CMGGQGTEAFF.

By sample fraction, this clone is medium-sized. The chain uses TRBV27 and TRBJ1-2, with D unresolved. The CDR3 covers 13 residues. Looked up from germline, CDR1 is MNHEY and CDR2 is SMNVEV (reference sequence). The V end was cut by 3 bases, the J end by 3 bases, with 8 bases between. CDR3 DNA: TGTGCCAGCAGTTTCGGGTCAGACTATGGCTACACCTTC. This translates into CASSFGSDYGYTF.

This clone is classed as medium-sized (0.01 to 0.1%). The V and J genes are TRBV29-1 and TRBJ1-1, with a possible D match to TRBD1 (5 bases). The CDR3 totals 10 residues. Trimming cost V 3 bases and J 11 bases, with 10 bases left between them. The V gene's germline CDR1 is SQVTM and CDR2 ANQGSEA. CDR3 nucleotide sequence: TGCAGCGTTGAGGCGGGGGTCGCTTTCTTT. Amino acids: CSVEAGVAFF.

The rearrangement uses TRBV28 and TRBJ2-2; D perhaps matches TRBD2 (6 bases). V was clipped by 5 bases and J by 3 bases, with 25 bases between them. This CDR3 has 19 residues. Germline CDR1 reads MDHEN; CDR2 reads SYDVKM. For the CDR3, the DNA is TGTGCCAGCAGTCACGCCAAGGACTCACGTCTAGCGTACACCGGGGAGCTGTTTTTT. Amino acids: CASSHAKDSRLAYTGELFF. The variable domain in full, with the rest retrieved from reference TRBV28 and TRBJ2-2, is DVKVTQSSRYLVKRTGEKVFLECVQDMDHENMFWYRQDPGLGLRLIYFSYDVKMKEKGDIPEGYSVSREKKERFSLILESASTNQTSMYLCASSHAKDSRLAYTGELFFGEGSRLTVL.

This clone occurred a few times. V usage is TRBV11-3 and J usage is TRBJ2-3, with TRBD2 identical over 8 bases. In germline, CDR1 is SGHNT, CDR2 YENEEA. CDR3 size: 14 residues. V was pared by 5 bases and J by 8 bases, with 9 bases of the junction left unmatched. In DNA, the CDR3 is TGTGCCAGCAGCGGGAGGGGGACTAGTAGTACGCAGTATTTT. Its translation is CASSGRGTSSTQYF.

The CDR3 reads CSVEAGGYGYTF. The CDR3 DNA is TGCAGCGTTGAAGCGGGGGGCTATGGCTACACCTTC. The chain has TRBV29-1 and TRBJ1-2, with a possible D match to TRBD1 (5 bases). The V and J ends lost 1 base and 4 bases respectively, with 7 bases between them. Germline loops: CDR1 SQVTM, CDR2 ANQGSEA. The CDR3 covers 12 residues.

This sequence joins TRBV2 and TRBJ2-2; TRBD1 matches at 11 bases. The CDR3 is 16 residues long. Germline assignment: CDR1 SNHLY and CDR2 FYNNEI. The V gene end was trimmed by 5 bases and the J gene end by 3 bases; junction bases not matched to a gene: 5. Here the CDR3 reads CASSYRTGGDTGELFF. The DNA of the CDR3 is TGTGCCAGCAGTTACCGGACAGGGGGCGACACCGGGGAGCTGTTTTTT.

This clone was observed a handful of times. The gene calls are TRBV5-1 and TRBJ1-1, with 7 nucleotides matching TRBD1. The CDR3 covers 15 residues. After removal of 3 bases from V and 3 bases from J, the junction contained 8 bases not matched to a gene. Germline assignment: CDR1 SGHRS and CDR2 YFSETQ. Written as DNA, the CDR3 is TGCGCCAGCAGCTCAGACAGGGTACAGTACACTGAAGCTTTCTTT. Its protein is CASSSDRVQYTEAFF.

This clone occurred a few times. Written as DNA, the CDR3 is TGTGCCAGCAGTGAGTGGAGGGGTTGGTGGGCCGGGAGTGAGCAGTTCTTC. It encodes CASSEWRGWWAGSEQFF. V usage is TRBV2 and J usage is TRBJ2-1; D is perhaps TRBD2 (6 bases). This CDR3 is built from 17 residues. Trimming took 3 bases from V and 9 from J, leaving 24 bases between them. CDR1 SNHLY and CDR2 FYNNEI come from the germline V gene. The full variable domain, rest sourced from reference TRBV2 and TRBJ2-1, is EPEVTQTPSHQVTQMGQEVILRCVPISNHLYFYWYRQILGQKVEFLVSFYNNEISEKSEIFDDQFSVERPDGSNFTLKIRSTKLEDSAMYFCASSEWRGWWAGSEQFFGPGTRLTVL.

This clone is medium-sized by share. The chain links TRBV9 to TRBJ2-1, with D possibly matching TRBD1 (7 bases). The CDR3 is 17 residues long. Germline CDR1 is SGDLS and CDR2 is YYNGEE. Trimming took 0 bases from V and 0 from J, leaving 13 bases between them. The CDR3 spells CASSVVGGGLSYNEQFF. The CDR3 bases are TGTGCCAGCAGCGTAGTCGGAGGGGGCCTCTCCTACAATGAGCAGTTCTTC. The complete variable domain, with remaining parts taken from reference TRBV9 and TRBJ2-1, reads DSGVTQTPKHLITATGQRVTLRCSPRSGDLSVYWYQQSLDQGLQFLIQYYNGEERAKGNILERFSAQQFPDLHSELNLSSLELGDSALYFCASSVVGGGLSYNEQFFGPGTRLTVL.

V and J are TRBV19 and TRBJ2-2; D might be TRBD2 (6 bases). CDR1 and CDR2 (germline): LNHDA, SQIVND (reference sequence). Trimming removed 0 bases from V and 1 base from J, with 12 bases in between. This CDR3 comprises 17 residues. Written as DNA, the CDR3 is TGTGCCAGTAGTATAGATCAGGAGGGGCGGAACACCGGGGAGCTGTTTTTT. This sequence encodes CASSIDQEGRNTGELFF.

As DNA, the CDR3 is TGCGCCAGCAGCCTTACAATTAGCACAGATACGCAGTATTTT. It translates to CASSLTISTDTQYF. The chain couples TRBV4-1 to TRBJ2-3, with no clear D. Trimming left V 4 bases short and J 0 bases short, with 8 bases between. Germline-derived CDR1 and CDR2 are MGHRA and YSYEKL. The CDR3 consists of 14 residues.

The chain has TRBV27 and TRBJ2-2, with D possibly being TRBD1 (6 bases). V was cut by 6 bases and J by 1 base, with 12 bases left in between. This CDR3 has 15 residues. Germline-derived CDR1 and CDR2 are MNHEY and SMNVEV (reference sequence). CDR3 in amino acids: CASSWGRLNTGELFF. CDR3 in DNA: TGTGCCAGCAGCTGGGGGCGCCTGAACACCGGGGAGCTGTTTTTT.

By share of the sample, this clone is medium-sized. This chain links TRBV27 with TRBJ1-5; no definite D call. CDR3 length: 13 amino acids. V was shortened by 6 bases and J by 7 bases, with 13 bases between the two germline ends. Per germline, CDR1 MNHEY and CDR2 SMNVEV (reference sequence). CDR3 loop: CASSPWAGQPQHF. DNA for the CDR3: TGTGCCAGCAGCCCTTGGGCCGGACAGCCCCAGCATTTT.

This clone is medium-sized (0.01 to 0.1%) by share. CDR3 nucleotides: TGCGCCAGCAGCCAAGGAACTAGTGTGCAACCCCGACCCCAAGAGACCCAGTACTTC. Protein product: CASSQGTSVQPRPQETQYF. The chain employs TRBV4-1 and TRBJ2-5; D may be TRBD2 (5 bases). CDR3 length equals 19 residues. The germline V gene encodes CDR1 MGHRA and CDR2 YSYEKL. Trimming shortened V by 1 base and J by 1 base, and 22 bases separated the two germline ends.

The table lists this clone with a few counts. This chain joins TRBV7-6 and TRBJ2-1, with D possibly being TRBD2 (5 bases). Germline CDR1 is SGHVS and CDR2 is FNYEAQ. Trimming cost V 1 base and J 6 bases, with 7 bases left between them. The CDR3 is 13 residues long. In nucleotides, the CDR3 is TGTGCCAGCAGCTTAGAACTAGTCAATGAGCAGTTCTTC. This encodes CASSLELVNEQFF.